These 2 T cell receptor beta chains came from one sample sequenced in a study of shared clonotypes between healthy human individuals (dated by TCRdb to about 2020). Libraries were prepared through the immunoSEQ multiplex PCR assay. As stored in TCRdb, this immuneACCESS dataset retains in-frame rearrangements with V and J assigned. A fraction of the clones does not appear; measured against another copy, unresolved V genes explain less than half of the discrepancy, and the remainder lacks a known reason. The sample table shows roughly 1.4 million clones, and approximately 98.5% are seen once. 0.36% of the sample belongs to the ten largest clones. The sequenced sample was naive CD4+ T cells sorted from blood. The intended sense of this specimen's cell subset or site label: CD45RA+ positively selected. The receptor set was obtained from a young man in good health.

The CDR3 coding sequence is TGTGCCAGCAGCAATCCGGGGGCGAGCAATCAGCCCCAGCATTTT. This sequence encodes CASSNPGASNQPQHF. The rearrangement uses TRBV21-1 and TRBJ1-5. TRBV21-1 is a listed pseudogene. The CDR3 has 15 residues.

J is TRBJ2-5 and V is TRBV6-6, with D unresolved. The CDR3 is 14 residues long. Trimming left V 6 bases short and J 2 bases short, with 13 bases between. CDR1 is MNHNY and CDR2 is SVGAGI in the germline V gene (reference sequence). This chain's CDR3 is CASSSPDGQETQYF. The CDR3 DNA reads TGTGCCAGCAGCTCACCGGACGGGCAAGAGACCCAGTACTTC.